One sample yielded the 12 T cell receptor beta chains listed below, sequenced in a study of memory CD4+ T cells and cytomegalovirus serostatus. Measured with immunoSEQ multiplex PCR; TCRdb has only the in-frame clones, and not every one. This table has 55,000 to 80,000 clones, about 76% appearing once. The sort gate was single viable CD3+CD4+CD8-CD45RO+ cells for memory CD4+ T cells. Sequences were obtained from memory CD4+ T cells from blood. The receptors stem from an adult in good health and CMV-seropositive.

The gene calls are TRBV6-5 and TRBJ2-7; 7 bases line up with TRBD2. Trimming took 6 bases from V and 2 from J; bases not matched to a gene: 10. This CDR3 has 15 residues. Germline V gene data show CDR1 as MNHEY and CDR2 as SVGAGI. The CDR3 region is CASRPNAGAPYEQYF. The CDR3 DNA is TGTGCCAGCAGGCCTAACGCGGGAGCACCCTACGAGCAGTACTTC.

This clone has only a few counts. The CDR3: CASSHGTSGRGGYNEQFF. The CDR3 coding sequence is TGCGCCAGCAGCCACGGGACTAGCGGGAGAGGGGGCTACAATGAGCAGTTCTTC. This rearrangement joins TRBV4-3 to TRBJ2-1, with TRBD2 matching over 14 bases. Germline lookup yields CDR1 LGHNA and CDR2 YSLEER. The J segment lost 3 bases and the V segment lost 3 bases, leaving 7 bases of the junction unmatched. The CDR3 is made up of 18 amino acids.

The chain is built from TRBV5-4 and TRBJ2-5, with D unresolved. This CDR3 region has 13 residues. The V end was cut by 0 bases, the J end by 3 bases, with 6 bases between. Germline lookup yields CDR1 SGHNT and CDR2 YYREEE (reference sequence). The CDR3 loop reads CASSLGSKETQYF. DNA for the CDR3: TGTGCCAGCAGCTTGGGATCCAAAGAGACCCAGTACTTC.

This clone was seen a few times. The V gene is TRBV6-1, the J gene TRBJ2-7, with 11 bases aligning to TRBD2. Germline V lookup: CDR1 MNHNS, CDR2 SASEGT. V lost 7 bases to trimming and J lost 6 bases; unmatched junction nucleotides: 5. The CDR3 runs 13 residues. For the CDR3, the DNA is TGTGCCAGCATAGCGGGAGGGCCGCCCGAGCAGTACTTC. Protein: CASIAGGPPEQYF.

A few counts support this clone. The chain carries TRBV4-1 and TRBJ2-7, with 8 bases lining up with TRBD1. The ends lost 4 bases at V and 1 base at J; junction bases unmatched: 9. This CDR3 has 16 residues. CDR1 and CDR2 (germline): MGHRA, YSYEKL. The CDR3 DNA sequence: TGCGCCAGCAGCCCAATCGGACAGGGATCATCCTACGAGCAGTACTTC. It translates to CASSPIGQGSSYEQYF.

This clone has only one observation. V is TRBV11-2 and J is TRBJ2-5, with 11 bases matching TRBD1. Germline V gene lookup returns CDR1 SGHAT and CDR2 FQNNGV. The CDR3 extends over 20 amino acids. J gave up 5 bases and V 0 bases, and 17 bases lay outside the gene matches. CDR3 region: CASSLDFRTGGRRARETQYF. In DNA form, the CDR3 reads TGTGCCAGCAGCTTAGATTTTCGGACAGGGGGCCGCCGTGCGCGGGAGACCCAGTACTTC.

The chain couples TRBV28 to TRBJ2-5; D remains ambiguous. The V end was cut by 5 bases, the J end by 4 bases, with 8 bases between. This CDR3 region has 12 residues. Germline CDR1 and CDR2: MDHEN and SYDVKM. In nucleotides, the CDR3 is TGTGCCAGCAGTCCTTCTGGAGAGACCCAGTACTTC. It yields the protein CASSPSGETQYF.

This clone rates as medium-sized. This chain connects TRBV6-5 to TRBJ1-2; possibly TRBD1 for D (6 bases). V lost 6 bases, J lost 10 bases, and 21 bases lay in between. This CDR3 region has 14 residues. Germline CDR1 is MNHEY and CDR2 is SVGAGI. Here the CDR3 reads CASRQPGAGGDYTF. CDR3 nucleotides: TGTGCCAGCAGGCAGCCAGGGGCTGGGGGGGACTACACCTTC.

The rearrangement uses TRBV11-1 and TRBJ1-1, with no clear D. CDR1 SGHAT and CDR2 FQDESV come from the germline V gene (reference sequence). The CDR3 covers 13 residues. V was shortened by 5 bases and J by 1 base, with 8 bases between the two germline ends. The CDR3 region has the DNA TGTGCCAGCAGCCTCCAGGAGAACACTGAAGCTTTCTTT. Its protein is CASSLQENTEAFF. The full variable domain, completed using reference TRBV11-1 and TRBJ1-1, is EAEVAQSPRYKITEKSQAVAFWCDPISGHATLYWYRQILGQGPELLVQFQDESVVDDSQLPKDRFSAERLKGVDSTLKIQPAELGDSAMYLCASSLQENTEAFFGQGTRLTVV.

The genes are TRBV6-1 and TRBJ2-3; 7 nucleotides match TRBD1. V shed 6 bases, J shed 6 bases, and the junction held 3 bases outside the gene matches. This CDR3 has 12 residues. Germline V gene data show CDR1 as MNHNS and CDR2 as SASEGT. CDR3 sequence (DNA): TGTGCCAGCAGGACAGGGAAGGATACGCAGTATTTT. Translation: CASRTGKDTQYF.

This chain links TRBV5-1 with TRBJ2-1, with 7 bases fitting TRBD2. Germline CDR1 and CDR2: SGHRS and YFSETQ. Trimming at V came to 7 bases and at J to 9 bases, leaving 7 bases not matched to a gene. The CDR3 loop spans 12 amino acids. In DNA, the CDR3 is TGCGCCAGCCGGGGGGAGGGCCTTGAGCAGTTCTTC. It yields the protein CASRGEGLEQFF. Combining the CDR3 with reference TRBV5-1 and TRBJ2-1 gives the whole variable domain KAGVTQTPRYLIKTRGQQVTLSCSPISGHRSVSWYQQTPGQGLQFLFEYFSETQRNKGNFPGRFSGRQFSNSRSEMNVSTLELGDSALYLCASRGEGLEQFFGPGTRLTVL.

V gene TRBV11-3 combines with J gene TRBJ1-1; D unclear. With 1 base removed from V and 1 base from J, the gap between germline ends came to 7 bases. From germline, CDR1 is SGHNT and CDR2 YENEEA. The CDR3 totals 14 residues. The CDR3 here is CASSLGRANTEAFF. DNA for the CDR3: TGTGCCAGCAGCTTAGGTAGGGCGAACACTGAAGCTTTCTTT.